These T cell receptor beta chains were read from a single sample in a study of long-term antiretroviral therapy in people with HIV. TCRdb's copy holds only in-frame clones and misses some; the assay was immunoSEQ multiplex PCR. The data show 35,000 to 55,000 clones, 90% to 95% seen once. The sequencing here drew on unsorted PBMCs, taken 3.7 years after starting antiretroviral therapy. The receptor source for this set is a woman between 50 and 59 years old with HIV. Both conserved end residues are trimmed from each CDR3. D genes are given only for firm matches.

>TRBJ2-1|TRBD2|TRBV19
ASSIRLAGIYNEQF
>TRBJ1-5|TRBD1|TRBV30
AWAGGAGQPQH
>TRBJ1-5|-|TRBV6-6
ASSGGSSNQPQH
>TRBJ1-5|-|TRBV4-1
ASSQDLPKSQPQH
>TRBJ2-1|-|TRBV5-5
ASSLLLGSGEQF
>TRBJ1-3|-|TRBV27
ASSFSAGNTIY
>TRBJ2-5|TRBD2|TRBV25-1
ASSEFRLAGGQETQY
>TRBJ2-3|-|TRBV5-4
ASSLGGKGTDTQY
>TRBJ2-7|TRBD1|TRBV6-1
ASTQGQVYEQY
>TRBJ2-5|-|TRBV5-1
ASSPGSTAPGEGQY
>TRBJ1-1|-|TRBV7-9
ASSLVLRDGTEAF
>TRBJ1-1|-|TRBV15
ATSGFRQELMNTEAF
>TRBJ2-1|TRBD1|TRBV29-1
SVEESRGRNEQF
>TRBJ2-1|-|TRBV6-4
ASSEGQDNEQF
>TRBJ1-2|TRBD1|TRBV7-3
ASSEQGAGYGYT
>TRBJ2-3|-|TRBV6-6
ASRSGGGGDTQY
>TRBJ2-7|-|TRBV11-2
ASSPSSYEQY
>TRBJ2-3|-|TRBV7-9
ATQGAGSTDTQY
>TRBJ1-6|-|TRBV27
ASSLVREGNSPLH
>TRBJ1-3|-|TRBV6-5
ASSYSEGSGNTIY
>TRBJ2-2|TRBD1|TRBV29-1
SVGPGQGATGELF
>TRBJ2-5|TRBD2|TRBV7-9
ASSPPSHGGGKETQY
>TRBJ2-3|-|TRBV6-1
ASSEFLGAVGTDTQY
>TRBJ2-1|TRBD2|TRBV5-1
ASSLTGTSSYNEQF
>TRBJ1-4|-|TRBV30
AWSSNRVWDEKLF
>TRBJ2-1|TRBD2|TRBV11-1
ASSQRGGSYNEQF
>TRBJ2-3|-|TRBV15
ATSRDPDTQY
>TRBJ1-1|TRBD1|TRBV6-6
AGQGWGNTEAF
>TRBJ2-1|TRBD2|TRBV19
ASSILAGGVYEQF
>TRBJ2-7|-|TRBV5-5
ASSQKLGAYEQY
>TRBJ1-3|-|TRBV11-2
ASSLAQGFTGNTIY
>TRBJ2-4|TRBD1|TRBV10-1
ASSDEGGQGESYAKNIQY
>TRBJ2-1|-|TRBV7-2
ASSLRSHEQF
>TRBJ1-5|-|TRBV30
AWRVGSGGLSNQPQH
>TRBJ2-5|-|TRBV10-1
ASSEGTTGRETQY
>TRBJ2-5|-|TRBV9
ASSSTGALAETQY
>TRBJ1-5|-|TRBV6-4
ASSDFGGQPQH
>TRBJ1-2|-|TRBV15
ATSRDLGQEDGYT
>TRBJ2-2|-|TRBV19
ASMRVSGELF
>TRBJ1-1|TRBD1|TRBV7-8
ASSFQGQGQVNTEAF
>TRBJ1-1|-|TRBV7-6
ASSLVGGIDTEAF
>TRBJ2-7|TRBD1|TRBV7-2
ASSKDRGSDEQY
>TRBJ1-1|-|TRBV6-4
ASSDSTRGIPGDTEAF
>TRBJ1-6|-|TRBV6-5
ASSSGQRNSPLH
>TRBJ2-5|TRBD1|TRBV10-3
AMRQGLQETQY
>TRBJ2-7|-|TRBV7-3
ASSQQEVTEQY